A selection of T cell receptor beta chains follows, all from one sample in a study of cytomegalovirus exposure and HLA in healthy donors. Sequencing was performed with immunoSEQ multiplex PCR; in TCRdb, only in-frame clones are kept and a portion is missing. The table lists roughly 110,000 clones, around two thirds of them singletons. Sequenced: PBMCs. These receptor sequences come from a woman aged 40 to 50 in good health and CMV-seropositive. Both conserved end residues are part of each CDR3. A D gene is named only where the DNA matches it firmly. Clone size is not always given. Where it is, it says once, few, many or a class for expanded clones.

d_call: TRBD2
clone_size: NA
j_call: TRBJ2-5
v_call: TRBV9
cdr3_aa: CASSVVASGEETQYF
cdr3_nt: TGTGCCAGCAGCGTAGTTGCTAGCGGGGAAGAGACCCAGTACTTC

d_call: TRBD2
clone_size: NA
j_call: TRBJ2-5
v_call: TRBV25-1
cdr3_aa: CASSDGTSGGGTQYF
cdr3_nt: TGTGCCAGCAGTGACGGGACTAGCGGGGGCGGGACCCAGTACTTC

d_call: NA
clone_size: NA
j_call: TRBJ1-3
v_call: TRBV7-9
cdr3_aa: CASSPRLNSGNTIYF
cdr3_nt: TGTGCCAGCAGCCCGCGACTGAACTCTGGAAACACCATATATTTT

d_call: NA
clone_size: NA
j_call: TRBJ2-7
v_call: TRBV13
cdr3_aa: CASSLGGRIYEQYF
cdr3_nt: TGTGCCAGCAGCTTAGGTGGCAGGATCTACGAGCAGTACTTC

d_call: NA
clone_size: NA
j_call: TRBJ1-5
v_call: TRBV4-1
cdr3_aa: CASSLMGGGDNQPQHF
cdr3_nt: TGCGCCAGCAGCCTTATGGGAGGGGGTGACAATCAGCCCCAGCATTTT

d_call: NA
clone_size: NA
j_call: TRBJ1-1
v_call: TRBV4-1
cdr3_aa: CASSLGEGLGTEAFF
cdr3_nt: TGCGCCAGCAGCCTCGGTGAGGGTTTGGGCACTGAAGCTTTCTTT

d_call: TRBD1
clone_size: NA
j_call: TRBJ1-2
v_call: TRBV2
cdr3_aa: CASSYRDSEGYTF
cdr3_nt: TGTGCCAGCAGTTACCGGGACAGTGAAGGCTACACCTTC

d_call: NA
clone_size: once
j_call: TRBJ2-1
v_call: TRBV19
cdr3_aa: CASSISPSSYNEQFF
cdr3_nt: TGTGCCAGTAGCATATCCCCGAGCTCCTACAATGAGCAGTTCTTC

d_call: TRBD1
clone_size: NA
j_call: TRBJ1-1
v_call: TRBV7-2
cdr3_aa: CASSFGTVNTEAFF
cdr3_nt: TGTGCCAGCAGCTTCGGGACAGTCAACACTGAAGCTTTCTTT

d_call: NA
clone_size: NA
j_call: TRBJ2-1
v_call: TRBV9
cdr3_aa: CASSVFGNEQFF
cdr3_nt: TGTGCCAGCAGCGTATTCGGGAATGAGCAGTTCTTC

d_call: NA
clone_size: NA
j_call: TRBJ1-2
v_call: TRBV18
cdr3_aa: CASSPAGDPNYGYTF
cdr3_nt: TGTGCCAGCTCACCCGCGGGAGACCCGAACTATGGCTACACCTTC

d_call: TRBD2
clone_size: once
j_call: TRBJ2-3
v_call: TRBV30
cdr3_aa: CAWSSSGAQYF
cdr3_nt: TGTGCCTGGAGCTCTAGCGGTGCGCAGTATTTT

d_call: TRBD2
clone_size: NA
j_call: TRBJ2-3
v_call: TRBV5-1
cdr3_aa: CASSLAGGSLADTQYF
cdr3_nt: TGCGCCAGCAGCTTGGCGGGGGGAAGTCTGGCAGATACGCAGTATTTT

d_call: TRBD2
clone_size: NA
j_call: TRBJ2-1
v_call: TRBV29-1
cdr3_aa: CSGRVLAGGNNEQFF
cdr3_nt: TGCAGCGGAAGGGTGTTAGCGGGGGGAAACAATGAGCAGTTCTTC

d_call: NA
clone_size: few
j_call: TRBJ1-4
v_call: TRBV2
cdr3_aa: CASTPELGQREKLFF
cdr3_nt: TGTGCCAGCACCCCGGAGTTAGGTCAGCGGGAAAAACTGTTTTTT

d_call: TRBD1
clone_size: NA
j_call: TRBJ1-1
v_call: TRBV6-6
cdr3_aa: CASSPTGGTEAFF
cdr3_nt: TGTGCCAGCAGTCCGACAGGGGGCACTGAAGCTTTCTTT

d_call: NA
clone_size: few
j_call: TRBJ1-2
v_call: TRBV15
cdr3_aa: CATSSSTGTYTF
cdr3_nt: TGTGCCACCAGCAGCTCAACAGGGACCTACACCTTC

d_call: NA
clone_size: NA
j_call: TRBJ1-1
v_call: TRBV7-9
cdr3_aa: CASSLTRDSTEAFF
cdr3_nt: TGTGCCAGCAGTTTAACGAGGGATTCCACTGAAGCTTTCTTT

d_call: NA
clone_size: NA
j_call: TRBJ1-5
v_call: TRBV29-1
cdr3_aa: CSVLENPNQPQHF
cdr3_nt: TGCAGCGTTCTAGAAAACCCAAATCAGCCCCAGCATTTT

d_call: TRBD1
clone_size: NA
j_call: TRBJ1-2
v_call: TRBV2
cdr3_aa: CASSQGRRDSFGGYTF
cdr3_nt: TGTGCCAGCAGCCAGGGAAGAAGGGACAGCTTCGGTGGCTACACCTTC

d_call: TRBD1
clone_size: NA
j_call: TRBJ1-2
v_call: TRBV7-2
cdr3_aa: CASSAGTGRPRDYGYTF
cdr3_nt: TGTGCCAGCAGCGCCGGGACAGGTCGACCAAGGGACTATGGCTACACCTTC

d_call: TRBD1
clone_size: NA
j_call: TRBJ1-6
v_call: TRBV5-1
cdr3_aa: CASSRTGGKVDSPLHF
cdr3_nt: TGCGCCAGCAGCCGGACAGGGGGCAAGGTAGATTCACCCCTCCACTTT

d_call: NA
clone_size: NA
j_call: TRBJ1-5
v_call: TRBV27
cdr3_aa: CASSLKRPTPSQNQPQHF
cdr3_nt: TGTGCCAGCAGTTTAAAAAGACCGACTCCTTCTCAAAATCAGCCCCAGCATTTT

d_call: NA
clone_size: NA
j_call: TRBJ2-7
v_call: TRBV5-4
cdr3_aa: CASAAEDGSYEQYF
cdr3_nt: TGTGCCAGCGCGGCCGAGGATGGCTCCTACGAGCAGTACTTC

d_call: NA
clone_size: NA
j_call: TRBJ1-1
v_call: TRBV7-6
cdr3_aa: CASSRGGVVSEAFF
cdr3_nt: TGTGCCAGCAGCAGGGGGGGGGTGGTTTCTGAAGCTTTCTTT

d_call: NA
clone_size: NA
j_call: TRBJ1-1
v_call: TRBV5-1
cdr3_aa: CASSPQGVTEAFF
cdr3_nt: TGCGCCAGCAGTCCACAGGGAGTCACTGAAGCTTTCTTT

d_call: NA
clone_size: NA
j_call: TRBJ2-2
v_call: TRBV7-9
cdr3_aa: CASSLVHGELFF
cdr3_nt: TGTGCCAGCAGCTTAGTTCATGGGGAGCTGTTTTTT

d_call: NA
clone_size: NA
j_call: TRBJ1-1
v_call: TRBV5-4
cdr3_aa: CASSSDQGRFTEAFF
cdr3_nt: TGTGCCAGCAGCTCGGATCAGGGGCGATTCACTGAAGCTTTCTTT

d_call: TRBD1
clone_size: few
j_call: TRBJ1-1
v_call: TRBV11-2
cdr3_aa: CASSLGRTGDTEAFF
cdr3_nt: TGTGCCAGCAGCCTAGGTAGGACAGGGGACACTGAAGCTTTCTTT

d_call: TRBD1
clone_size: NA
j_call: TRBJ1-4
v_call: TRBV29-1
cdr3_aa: CSVAGQEDEKLFF
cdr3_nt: TGCAGCGTTGCGGGACAGGAGGATGAAAAACTGTTTTTT

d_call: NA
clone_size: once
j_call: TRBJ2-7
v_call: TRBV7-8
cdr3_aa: CASSLASSDEQYF
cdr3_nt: TGTGCCAGCAGCTTAGCGTCGTCGGACGAGCAGTACTTC

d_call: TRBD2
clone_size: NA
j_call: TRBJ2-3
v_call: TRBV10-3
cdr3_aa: CAISGGGATDTQYF
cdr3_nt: TGTGCCATCAGTGGCGGGGGGGCCACAGATACGCAGTATTTT

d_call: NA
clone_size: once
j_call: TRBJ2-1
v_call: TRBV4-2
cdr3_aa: CASSHGGPSSYNEQFF
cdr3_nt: TGTGCCAGCAGCCACGGGGGTCCATCCTCCTACAATGAGCAGTTCTTC

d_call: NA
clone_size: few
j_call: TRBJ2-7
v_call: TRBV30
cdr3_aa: CAWSVRRGTVASYEQYF
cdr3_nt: TGTGCCTGGAGTGTACGGAGGGGGACAGTCGCCTCCTACGAGCAGTACTTC

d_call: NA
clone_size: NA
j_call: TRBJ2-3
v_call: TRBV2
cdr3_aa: CASSVARSTDTQYF
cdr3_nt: TGTGCCAGCAGTGTTGCCCGGAGCACAGATACGCAGTATTTT

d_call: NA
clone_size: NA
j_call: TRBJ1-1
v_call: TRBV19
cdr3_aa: CASSYTSGTEAFF
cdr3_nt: TGTGCCAGTAGTTATACCTCAGGGACTGAAGCTTTCTTT

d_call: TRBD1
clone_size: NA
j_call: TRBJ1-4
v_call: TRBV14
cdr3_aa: CASSQLGQGENEKLFF
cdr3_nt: TGTGCCAGCAGCCAGCTAGGACAGGGAGAGAATGAAAAACTGTTTTTT

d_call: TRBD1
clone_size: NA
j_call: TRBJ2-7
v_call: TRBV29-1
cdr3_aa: CSVWTGGDYEQYF
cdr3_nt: TGCAGCGTCTGGACAGGGGGCGACTACGAGCAGTACTTC

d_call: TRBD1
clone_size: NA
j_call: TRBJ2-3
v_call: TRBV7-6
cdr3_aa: CASSRDRGGDTQYF
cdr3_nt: TGTGCCAGCTCCCGGGACAGAGGGGGAGATACGCAGTATTTT

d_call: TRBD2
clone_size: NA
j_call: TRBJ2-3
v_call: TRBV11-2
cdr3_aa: CASSLNPGGTDTQYF
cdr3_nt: TGTGCCAGCAGCCTAAATCCGGGGGGAACAGATACGCAGTATTTT

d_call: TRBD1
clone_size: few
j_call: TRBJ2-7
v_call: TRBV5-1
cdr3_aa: CASSSGTGGFEQYF
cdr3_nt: TGCGCCAGCAGTTCCGGGACAGGGGGTTTCGAGCAGTACTTC

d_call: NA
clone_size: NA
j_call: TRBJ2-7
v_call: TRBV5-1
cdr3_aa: CASSLMGGSPTYEQYF
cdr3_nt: TGCGCCAGCAGCTTAATGGGAGGAAGCCCAACCTACGAGCAGTACTTC

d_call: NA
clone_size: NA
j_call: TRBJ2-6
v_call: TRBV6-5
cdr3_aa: CASGRGVGANVLTF
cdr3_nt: TGTGCCAGCGGCAGGGGGGTTGGGGCCAACGTCCTGACTTTC

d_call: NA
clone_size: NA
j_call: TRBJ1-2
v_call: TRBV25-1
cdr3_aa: CASGGSTVNYGYTF
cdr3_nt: TGTGCCAGCGGAGGCTCGACGGTAAACTATGGCTACACCTTC

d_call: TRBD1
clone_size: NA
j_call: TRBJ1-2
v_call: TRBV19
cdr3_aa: CASSPTGDRGYTF
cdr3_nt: TGTGCCAGTAGTCCGACAGGGGATCGAGGCTACACCTTC

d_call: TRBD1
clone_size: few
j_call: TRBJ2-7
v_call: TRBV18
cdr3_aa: CASSPRTGGSNEQYF
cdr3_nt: TGTGCCAGCTCACCGCGGACAGGGGGTTCAAACGAGCAGTACTTC

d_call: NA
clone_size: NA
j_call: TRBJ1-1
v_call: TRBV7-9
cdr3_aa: CASSSQLNTEAFF
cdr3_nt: TGTGCCAGCAGTTCACAATTGAACACTGAAGCTTTCTTT

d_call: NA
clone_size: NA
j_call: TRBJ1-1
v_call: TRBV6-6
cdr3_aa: CASSYPVAFF
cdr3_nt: TGTGCCAGCAGTTACCCGGTTGCTTTCTTT

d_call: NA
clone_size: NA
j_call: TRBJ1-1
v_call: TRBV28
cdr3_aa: CASSLGHRTTEAFF
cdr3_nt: TGTGCCAGCAGTTTGGGGCACCGGACCACTGAAGCTTTCTTT

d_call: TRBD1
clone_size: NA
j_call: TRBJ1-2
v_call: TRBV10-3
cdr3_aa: CAITALTGTGIGYTF
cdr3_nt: TGTGCCATCACCGCTCTCACCGGGACAGGGATTGGCTACACCTTC